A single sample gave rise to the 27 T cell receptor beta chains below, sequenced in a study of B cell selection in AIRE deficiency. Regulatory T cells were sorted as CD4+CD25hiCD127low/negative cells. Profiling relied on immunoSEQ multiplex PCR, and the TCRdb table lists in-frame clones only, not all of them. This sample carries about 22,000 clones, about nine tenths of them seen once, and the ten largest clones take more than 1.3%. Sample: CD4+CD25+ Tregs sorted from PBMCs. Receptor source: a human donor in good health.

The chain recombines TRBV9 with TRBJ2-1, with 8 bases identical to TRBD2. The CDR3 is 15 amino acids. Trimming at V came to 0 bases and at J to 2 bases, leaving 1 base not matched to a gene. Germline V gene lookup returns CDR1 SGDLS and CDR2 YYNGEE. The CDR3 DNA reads TGTGCCAGCAGCGTAGCGGGGGGGACCTACAATGAGCAGTTCTTC. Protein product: CASSVAGGTYNEQFF.

CDR3 in DNA: TGCGCCAGCAGTGAAGGCACCTTAGCCAAAAACATTCAGTACTTC. Translating it yields CASSEGTLAKNIQYF. The rearrangement joins TRBV10-1 to TRBJ2-4; D is unresolved. The CDR3 totals 15 residues. From germline, CDR1 is WNHNN and CDR2 SYGVQD (reference sequence). Trimming took off 3 bases at V and 0 bases at J, with 9 bases between the two ends.

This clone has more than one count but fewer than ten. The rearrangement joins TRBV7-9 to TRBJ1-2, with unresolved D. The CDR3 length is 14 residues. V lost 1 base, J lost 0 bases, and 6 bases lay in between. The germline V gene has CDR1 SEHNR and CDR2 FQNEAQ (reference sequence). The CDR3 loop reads CASSLGAPNYGYTF. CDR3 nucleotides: TGTGCCAGCAGCTTAGGCGCACCTAACTATGGCTACACCTTC.

CDR3 bases: TGTGCTTCCCGGGGAGTCTATGGCTACACCTTC. Protein sequence: CASRGVYGYTF. The gene calls are TRBV6-1 and TRBJ1-2; D remains unclear. Germline V gene data show CDR1 as MNHNS and CDR2 as SASEGT. This CDR3 has 11 residues.

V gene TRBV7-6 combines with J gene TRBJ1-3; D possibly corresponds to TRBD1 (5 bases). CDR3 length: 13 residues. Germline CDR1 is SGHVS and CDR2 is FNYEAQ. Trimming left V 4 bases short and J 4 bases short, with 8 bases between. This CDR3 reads CASSSRQGNTIYF. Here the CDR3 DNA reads TGTGCCAGCAGCTCCCGACAGGGAAACACCATATATTTT.

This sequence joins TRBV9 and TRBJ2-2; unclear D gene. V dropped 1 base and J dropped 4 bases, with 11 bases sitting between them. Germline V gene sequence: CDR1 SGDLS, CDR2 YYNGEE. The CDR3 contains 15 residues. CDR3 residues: CASSVQAPGTGELFF. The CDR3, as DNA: TGTGCCAGCAGCGTACAGGCTCCCGGCACCGGGGAGCTGTTTTTT.

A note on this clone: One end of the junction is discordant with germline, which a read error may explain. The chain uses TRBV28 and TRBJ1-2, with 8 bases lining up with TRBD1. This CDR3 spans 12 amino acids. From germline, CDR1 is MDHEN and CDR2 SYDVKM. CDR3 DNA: TGTGCCAGCAGTTTACAGGGGGCAAGGCGCAACTTC. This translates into CASSLQGARRNF.

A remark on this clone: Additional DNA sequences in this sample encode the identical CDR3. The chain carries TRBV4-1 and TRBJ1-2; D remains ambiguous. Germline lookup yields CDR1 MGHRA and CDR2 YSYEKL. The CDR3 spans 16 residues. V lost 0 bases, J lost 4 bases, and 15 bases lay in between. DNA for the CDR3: TGCGCCAGCAGCCAAGATTTCAATCCGACGGCCTATGGCTACACCTTC. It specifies CASSQDFNPTAYGYTF.

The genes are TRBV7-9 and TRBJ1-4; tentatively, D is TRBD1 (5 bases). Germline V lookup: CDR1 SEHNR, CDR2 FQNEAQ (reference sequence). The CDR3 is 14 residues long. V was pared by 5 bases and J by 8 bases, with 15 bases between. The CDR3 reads CASSPGTGGEKLFF. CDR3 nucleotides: TGTGCCAGCAGCCCCGGGACCGGAGGGGAAAAACTGTTTTTT.

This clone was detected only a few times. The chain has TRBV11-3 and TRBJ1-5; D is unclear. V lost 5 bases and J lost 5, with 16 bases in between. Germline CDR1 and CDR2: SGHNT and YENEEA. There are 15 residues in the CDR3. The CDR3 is CASSAPTGVDQPQHF. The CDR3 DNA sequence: TGTGCCAGCAGCGCCCCGACCGGGGTTGATCAGCCCCAGCATTTT.

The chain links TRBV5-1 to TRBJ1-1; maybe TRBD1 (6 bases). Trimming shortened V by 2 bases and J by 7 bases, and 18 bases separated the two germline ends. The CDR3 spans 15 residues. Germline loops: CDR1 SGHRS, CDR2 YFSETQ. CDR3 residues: CASSFGGRQASEAFF. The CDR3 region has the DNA TGCGCCAGCAGCTTTGGGGGTAGACAGGCCAGTGAAGCTTTCTTT.

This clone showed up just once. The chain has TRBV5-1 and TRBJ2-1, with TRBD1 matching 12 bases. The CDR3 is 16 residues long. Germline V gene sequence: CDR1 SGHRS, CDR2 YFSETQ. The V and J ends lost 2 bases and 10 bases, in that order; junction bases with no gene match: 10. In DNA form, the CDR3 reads TGCGCCAGCAGCTTCATCCGGGACAGGGGGCTTGGAGAGCAGTTCTTC. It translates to CASSFIRDRGLGEQFF. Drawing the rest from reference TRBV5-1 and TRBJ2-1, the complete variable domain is KAGVTQTPRYLIKTRGQQVTLSCSPISGHRSVSWYQQTPGQGLQFLFEYFSETQRNKGNFPGRFSGRQFSNSRSEMNVSTLELGDSALYLCASSFIRDRGLGEQFFGPGTRLTVL.

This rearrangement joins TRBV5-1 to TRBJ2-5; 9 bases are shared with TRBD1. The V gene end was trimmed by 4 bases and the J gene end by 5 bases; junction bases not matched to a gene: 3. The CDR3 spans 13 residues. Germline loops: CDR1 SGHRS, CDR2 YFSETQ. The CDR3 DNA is TGCGCCAGCAGCCGGGACAGGGACGAGACCCAGTACTTC. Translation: CASSRDRDETQYF.

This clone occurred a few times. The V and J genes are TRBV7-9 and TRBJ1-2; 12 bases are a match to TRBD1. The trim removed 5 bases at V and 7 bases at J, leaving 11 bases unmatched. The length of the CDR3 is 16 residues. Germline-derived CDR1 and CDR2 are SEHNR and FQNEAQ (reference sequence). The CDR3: CASSPTLGTGGIGYTF. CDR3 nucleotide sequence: TGTGCCAGCAGCCCAACCTTGGGGACAGGGGGCATTGGCTACACCTTC. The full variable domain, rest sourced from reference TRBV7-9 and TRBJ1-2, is DTGVSQNPRHKITKRGQNVTFRCDPISEHNRLYWYRQTLGQGPEFLTYFQNEAQLEKSRLLSDRFSAERPKGSFSTLEIQRTEQGDSAMYLCASSPTLGTGGIGYTFGSGTRLTVV.

CDR3 coding DNA: TGTGCCAGCAGGCCACAGGGCCACTATGGCTACACCTTC. Protein: CASRPQGHYGYTF. The chain couples TRBV7-9 to TRBJ1-2; possible D gene TRBD1, 6 bases. Trimming shortened V by 6 bases and J by 3 bases, and 11 bases separated the two germline ends. CDR1 SEHNR and CDR2 FQNEAQ come from the germline V gene (reference sequence). This CDR3 region has 13 residues.

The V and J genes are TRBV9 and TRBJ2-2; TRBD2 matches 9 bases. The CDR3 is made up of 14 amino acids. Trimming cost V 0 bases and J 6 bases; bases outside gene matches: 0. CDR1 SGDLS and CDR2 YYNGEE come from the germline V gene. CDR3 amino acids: CASSVGLAAGELFF. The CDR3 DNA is TGTGCCAGCAGCGTAGGACTAGCGGCCGGGGAGCTGTTTTTT.

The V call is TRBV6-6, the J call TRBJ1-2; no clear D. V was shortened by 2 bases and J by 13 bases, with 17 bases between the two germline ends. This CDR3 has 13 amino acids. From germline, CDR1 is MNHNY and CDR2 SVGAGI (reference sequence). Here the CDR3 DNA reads TGTGCCAGCAGTTACGATGACACACCGCAAGTCACCTTC. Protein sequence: CASSYDDTPQVTF.

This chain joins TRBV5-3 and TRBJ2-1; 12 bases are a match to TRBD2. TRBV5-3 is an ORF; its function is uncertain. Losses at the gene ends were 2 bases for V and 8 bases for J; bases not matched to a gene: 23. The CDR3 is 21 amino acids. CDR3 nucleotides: TGTGCCAGAAGCTTTCACGCCTTTTGGCCTAGCGGGGGGGCTAGAAGGGATGAGCAGTTCTTC. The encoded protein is CARSFHAFWPSGGARRDEQFF.

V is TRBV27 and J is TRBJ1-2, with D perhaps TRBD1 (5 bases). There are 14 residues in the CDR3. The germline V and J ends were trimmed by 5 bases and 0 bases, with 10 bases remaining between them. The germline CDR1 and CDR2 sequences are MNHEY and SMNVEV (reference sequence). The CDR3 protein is CASSPRGSNYGYTF. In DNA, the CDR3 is TGTGCCAGCAGTCCTCGGGGCTCTAACTATGGCTACACCTTC.

The CDR3 protein is CASSPSPRTGYGYTF. The CDR3 nucleotides read TGCGCCAGCAGCCCTAGTCCCAGGACCGGCTATGGCTACACCTTC. The gene calls are TRBV4-1 and TRBJ1-2; D gene ambiguous. Trimming stripped 4 bases from V and 4 bases from J, with 16 bases between. Germline CDR1 is MGHRA and CDR2 is YSYEKL. CDR3 length: 15 amino acids.

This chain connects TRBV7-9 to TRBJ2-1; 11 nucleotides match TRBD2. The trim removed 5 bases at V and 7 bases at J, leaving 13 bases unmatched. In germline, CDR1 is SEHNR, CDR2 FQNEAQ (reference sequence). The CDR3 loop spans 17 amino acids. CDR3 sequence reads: CASSHRGASGGRNEQFF. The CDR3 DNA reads TGTGCCAGCAGCCACAGGGGTGCTAGCGGGGGGCGGAATGAGCAGTTCTTC. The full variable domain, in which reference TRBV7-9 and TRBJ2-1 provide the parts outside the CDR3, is DTGVSQNPRHKITKRGQNVTFRCDPISEHNRLYWYRQTLGQGPEFLTYFQNEAQLEKSRLLSDRFSAERPKGSFSTLEIQRTEQGDSAMYLCASSHRGASGGRNEQFFGPGTRLTVL.

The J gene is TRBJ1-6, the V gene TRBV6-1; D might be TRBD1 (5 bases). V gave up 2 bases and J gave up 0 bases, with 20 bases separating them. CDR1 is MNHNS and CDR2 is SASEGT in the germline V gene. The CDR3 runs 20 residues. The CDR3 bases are TGTGCCAGCAGTGAAAAAGGGTGGGGCCGAAGGGGCTCCTATAATTCACCCCTCCACTTT. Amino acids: CASSEKGWGRRGSYNSPLHF.

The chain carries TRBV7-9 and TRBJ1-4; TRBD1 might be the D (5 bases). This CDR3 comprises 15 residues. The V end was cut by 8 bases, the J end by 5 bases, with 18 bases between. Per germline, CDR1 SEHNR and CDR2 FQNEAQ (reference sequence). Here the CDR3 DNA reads TGTGCCAGCTCACTAGGGGCTAGTACGAATGAAAAACTGTTTTTT. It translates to CASSLGASTNEKLFF.

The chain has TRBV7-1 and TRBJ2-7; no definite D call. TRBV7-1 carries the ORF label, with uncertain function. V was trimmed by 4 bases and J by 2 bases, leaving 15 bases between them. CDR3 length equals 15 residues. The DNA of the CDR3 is TGTGCCAGCAGCTTAGTTGGGCGAGAGGCCTACGAGCAGTACTTC. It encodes CASSLVGREAYEQYF.

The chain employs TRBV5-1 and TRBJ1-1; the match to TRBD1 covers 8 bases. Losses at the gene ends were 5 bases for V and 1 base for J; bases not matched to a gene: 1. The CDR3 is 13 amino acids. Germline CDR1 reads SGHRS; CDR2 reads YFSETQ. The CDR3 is CASRQGANTEAFF. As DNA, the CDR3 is TGCGCCAGCAGGCAGGGGGCGAACACTGAAGCTTTCTTT.

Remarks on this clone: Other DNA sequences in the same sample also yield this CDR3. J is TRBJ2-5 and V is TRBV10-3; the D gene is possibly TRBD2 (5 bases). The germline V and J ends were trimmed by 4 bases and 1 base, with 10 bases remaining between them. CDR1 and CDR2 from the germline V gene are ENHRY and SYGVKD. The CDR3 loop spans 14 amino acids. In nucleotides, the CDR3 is TGTGCCATCAGTGCTGGGCTAGCCCAAGAGACCCAGTACTTC. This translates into CAISAGLAQETQYF.

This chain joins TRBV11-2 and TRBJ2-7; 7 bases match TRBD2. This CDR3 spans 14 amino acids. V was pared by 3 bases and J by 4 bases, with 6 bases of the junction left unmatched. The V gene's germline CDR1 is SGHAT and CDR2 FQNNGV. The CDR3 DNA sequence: TGTGCCAGCAGCTTTGGGCAGGGAGGGTACGAGCAGTACTTC. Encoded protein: CASSFGQGGYEQYF.